Listed below are T cell receptor beta chains from one sample, sequenced in a study of T cell responses to AZD1222 COVID-19 vaccine. Profiling relied on immunoSEQ multiplex PCR, and the TCRdb table lists in-frame clones only, not all of them. The sample shows around 110,000 clones, approximately 83% of them seen only once. The input for sequencing was peripheral blood, taken on day 0 of AZD1222 vaccination. The receptors shown here come from an adult in good health. CDR3s include the opening cysteine and the closing phenylalanine or tryptophan. A D gene is named only where the DNA matches it firmly. A row's size may be missing; if present it is once, few, many or a size class.

V gene	D gene	J gene	clone size	CDR3 DNA	CDR3 protein
TRBV2	NA	TRBJ1-5	once	TGTGCCAGCAGTGAGGGCCAGGGCCATCAGCCCCAGCATTTT	CASSEGQGHQPQHF
TRBV6-5	NA	TRBJ1-2	NA	TGTGCCAGCAGCCAAGACCCACGAGCTGGCTACACCTTC	CASSQDPRAGYTF
TRBV7-8	TRBD1	TRBJ2-7	NA	TGTGCCAGCAGAGTAGGGGGCCCTCTCTACGAGCAGTACTTC	CASRVGGPLYEQYF
TRBV6-5	NA	TRBJ2-1	few	TGTGCTTCTCAGGGGGGCGGTGAGCAGTTCTTC	CASQGGGEQFF
TRBV9	NA	TRBJ1-1	NA	TGTGCCAGCAGCGACAGGACTGCTTTCTTT	CASSDRTAFF
TRBV15	NA	TRBJ2-7	NA	TGTGCCACCAGCAGAGATTCTCGCGGTTCCTACGAGCAGTACTTC	CATSRDSRGSYEQYF
TRBV10-3	TRBD2	TRBJ2-3	NA	TGTGCCATCAGTGAAAGGGCTAGCGGGAGTATGACAGATACGCAGTATTTT	CAISERASGSMTDTQYF
TRBV9	NA	TRBJ1-2	NA	TGTGCCAGCAGCGTTACGGATAACTATGGCTACACCTTC	CASSVTDNYGYTF
TRBV5-4	TRBD1	TRBJ2-1	NA	TGTGCCAGCATCAAACCGGGACAGGGATACAATGAGCAGTTCTTC	CASIKPGQGYNEQFF
TRBV5-1	TRBD2	TRBJ2-1	NA	TGCGCCAGCAGCTTGGTAGTAGCGGGGGCCTACAATGAGCAGTTCTTC	CASSLVVAGAYNEQFF
TRBV7-2	NA	TRBJ1-2	NA	TGTGCCAGCAGCGAGATGACAGGTGGTAACTATGGCTACACCTTC	CASSEMTGGNYGYTF
TRBV10-1	NA	TRBJ1-5	NA	TGCGCCAGCAAGTATGGGGGTCTAGACAATCAGCCCCAGCATTTT	CASKYGGLDNQPQHF
TRBV28	NA	TRBJ1-2	NA	TGTGCCAGCACGGACACTAACTATGGCTACACCTTC	CASTDTNYGYTF
TRBV6-5	NA	TRBJ1-5	NA	TGTGCCAGCAGGCGTACAGGGCCCGGTCAGCCCCAGCATTTT	CASRRTGPGQPQHF
TRBV5-1	NA	TRBJ2-7	NA	TGCGCCAGCAACCTAGGTAACAGGGAGGGTTCTTACGAGCAGTACTTC	CASNLGNREGSYEQYF
TRBV27	NA	TRBJ1-5	NA	TGTGCCAGCAGTTTATCAGAGACGGGTCAGCCCCAGCATTTT	CASSLSETGQPQHF
TRBV21-1	NA	TRBJ1-1	NA	TGTGCCAGCAGCACGACCTGGGTCGACACTGAAGCTTTCTTT	CASSTTWVDTEAFF
TRBV5-1	TRBD2	TRBJ2-7	once	TGCGCCAGCAGCTTCCGAGGTAGCGGGACATACGAGCAGTACTTC	CASSFRGSGTYEQYF
TRBV2	NA	TRBJ2-2	NA	TGTGCCAGCAAAAAACCCGGGGGGAACACCGGGGAGCTGTTTTTT	CASKKPGGNTGELFF
TRBV6-5	TRBD2	TRBJ2-7	once	TGTGCCAGCAGTTACTCGACGGGGGGGGTCTACGAGCAGTACTTC	CASSYSTGGVYEQYF
TRBV27	TRBD2	TRBJ2-6	NA	TGTGCCAGCAGTCCGCTAGCGGGGCGCTCTGGGGCCAACGTCCTGACTTTC	CASSPLAGRSGANVLTF
TRBV27	TRBD1	TRBJ2-7	few	TGTGCCAGCAGTTCCTCGGGACAGAGCTCCTACGAGCAGTACTTC	CASSSSGQSSYEQYF
TRBV28	TRBD1	TRBJ1-5	NA	TGTGCCAGCCTCCCAAGCAGGGGGGCGGGCAATCAGCCCCAGCATTTT	CASLPSRGAGNQPQHF
TRBV7-2	TRBD2	TRBJ2-7	NA	TGTGCCAGCAGCCACGGGGGACTAGCGGGAGTCGGTGAGCAGTACTTC	CASSHGGLAGVGEQYF
TRBV7-2	TRBD1	TRBJ1-1	NA	TGTGCCAGCAGCGGACAGGGCTCCACTGAAGCTTTCTTT	CASSGQGSTEAFF
TRBV19	NA	TRBJ2-7	NA	TGTGCCAGTAGTGGAGAGTACGAGCAGTACTTC	CASSGEYEQYF
TRBV6-5	NA	TRBJ1-1	NA	TGTGCCAGCAGTTACCTCTCGCTTAACACTGAAGCTTTCTTT	CASSYLSLNTEAFF
TRBV4-3	TRBD1	TRBJ1-6	NA	TGCGCCAGCAGCCAAGAGACAGGGGTAAGATCACCCCTCCACTTT	CASSQETGVRSPLHF
TRBV7-2	NA	TRBJ1-2	NA	TGTGCCAGCAGCTTAGGACGCTCGAACTATGGCTACACCTTC	CASSLGRSNYGYTF
TRBV3-1/TRBV3-2	TRBD2	TRBJ2-1	once	TGTGCCAGCAGCCAAGTCGGGACTAGCGGAAGCAGCGAGCAGTTCTTC	CASSQVGTSGSSEQFF
TRBV10-2	NA	TRBJ2-5	NA	TGCGCCAGCAGTGAGGGGAAATCGGGGGAGACCCAGTACTTC	CASSEGKSGETQYF
TRBV28	TRBD2	TRBJ2-1	NA	TGTGCCTCGGTCGGCGGGGGGAAGGGCAATGAGCAGTTCTTC	CASVGGGKGNEQFF
TRBV7-2	NA	TRBJ1-4	NA	TGTGCCAGCAGCACTTATACTAATGAAAAACTGTTTTTT	CASSTYTNEKLFF
TRBV12-3/TRBV12-4	TRBD2	TRBJ2-5	NA	TGTGCCAGCAGTCTACTAGCGGAAGAGACCCAGTACTTC	CASSLLAEETQYF
TRBV28	NA	TRBJ1-6	NA	TGTGCCAGCACTCCTTATAATTCACCCCTCCACTTT	CASTPYNSPLHF
TRBV4-1	NA	TRBJ2-7	NA	TGCGCCAGCAGCCAAGATCAGCAGGGGGGCTCCTACGAGCAGTACTTC	CASSQDQQGGSYEQYF